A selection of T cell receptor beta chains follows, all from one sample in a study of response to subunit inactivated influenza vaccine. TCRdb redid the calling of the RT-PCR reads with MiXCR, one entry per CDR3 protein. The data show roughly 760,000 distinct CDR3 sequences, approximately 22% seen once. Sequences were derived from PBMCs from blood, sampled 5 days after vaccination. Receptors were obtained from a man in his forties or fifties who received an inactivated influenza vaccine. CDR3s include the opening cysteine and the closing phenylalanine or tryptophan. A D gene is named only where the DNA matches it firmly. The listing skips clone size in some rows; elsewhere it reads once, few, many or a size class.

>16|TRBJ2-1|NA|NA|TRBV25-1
TGTGCCAGCACTAAAGGAGGGGGGGGATCCTACAATGAGCAGTTCTTC
CASTKGGGGSYNEQFF
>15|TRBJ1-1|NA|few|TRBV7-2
TGTGCCAGCAGCTTAGTCACCGGATTGAACACTGAAGCTTTCTTT
CASSLVTGLNTEAFF
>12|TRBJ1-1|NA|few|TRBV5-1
TGCGCCAGCAGCATAGGGGGGACTGAAGCTTTCTTT
CASSIGGTEAFF
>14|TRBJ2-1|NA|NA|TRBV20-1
TGCAGTGCTAGAGTAGGGACCCTCTACAATGAGCAGTTCTTC
CSARVGTLYNEQFF
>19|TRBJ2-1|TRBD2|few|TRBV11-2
TGTGCCAGCAGCTTGTTCCCCCGACCTCGGACTAGCGGGGGTAATGAGCAGTTCTTC
CASSLFPRPRTSGGNEQFF
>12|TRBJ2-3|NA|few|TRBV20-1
TGCAGTGCTAGAGGGGTCAGTAATACGCAGTATTTT
CSARGVSNTQYF
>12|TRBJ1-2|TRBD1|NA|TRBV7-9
TGTGCCAGCGCCGACAGGGGATTTGGCTACACCTTC
CASADRGFGYTF
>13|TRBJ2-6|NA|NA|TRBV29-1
TGCAGCGTTGTTGCCTCTGGGGCCAACGTCCTGACTTTC
CSVVASGANVLTF
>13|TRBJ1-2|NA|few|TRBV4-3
TGCGCCAGCAGCCAACGGGCAGGGGACGGCTACACCTTC
CASSQRAGDGYTF
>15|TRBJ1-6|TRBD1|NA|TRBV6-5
TGTGCCAGCAGTTACCGGGACAGGGGGAATTCACCCCTCCACTTT
CASSYRDRGNSPLHF
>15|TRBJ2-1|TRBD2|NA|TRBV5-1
TGCGCCAGCAGCCAAAGCGGGGGGGGTTACAATGAGCAGTTCTTC
CASSQSGGGYNEQFF
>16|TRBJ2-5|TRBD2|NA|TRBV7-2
TGTGCCAGCAGCTTACGGACTAGCGGGGGTGGAGAGACCCAGTACTTC
CASSLRTSGGGETQYF
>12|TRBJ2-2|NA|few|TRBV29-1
TGCAGCGTTGCAGGGGACACCGGGGAGCTGTTTTTT
CSVAGDTGELFF
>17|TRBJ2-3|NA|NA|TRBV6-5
TGTGCCAGCAGTTACTACACAGGAAGTCCTAGCACAGATACGCGGTATTTT
CASSYYTGSPSTDTRYF
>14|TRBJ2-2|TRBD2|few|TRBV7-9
TGTGCCAGCAACTTATGGGGGGGCACCGGGGAGCTGTTTTTT
CASNLWGGTGELFF
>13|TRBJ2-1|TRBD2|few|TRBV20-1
TGCAGTGCTGGGGCGGGAGGGAACAATGAGCAGTTCTTC
CSAGAGGNNEQFF
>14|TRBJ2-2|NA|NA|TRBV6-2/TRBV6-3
TGTGCCAGCTGCTTATCAGGGGCGGCCGGGGAGCTGTTTTTT
CASCLSGAAGELFF
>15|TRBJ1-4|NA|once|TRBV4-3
TGCGCCAGCAGCCAAGATGAATCAACTAATGAAAAACTGTTTTTT
CASSQDESTNEKLFF
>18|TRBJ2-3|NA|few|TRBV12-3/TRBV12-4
TGTACCAGCAGTTTAGCGCTGAAAGGGCGGCGGGTCACAGATACGCAGTATTTT
CTSSLALKGRRVTDTQYF
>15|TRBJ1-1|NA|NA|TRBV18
TGTGCCAGCTCACCCCAAACTCTATCGGGCACTGAAGCTTTCTTT
CASSPQTLSGTEAFF
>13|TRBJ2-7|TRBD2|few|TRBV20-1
TGCAGTTCGGAGACTAGCGGTACCTACGAGCAGTACTTC
CSSETSGTYEQYF
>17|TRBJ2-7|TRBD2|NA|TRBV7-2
TGTGCCAGCAGCTTACGACTAGCGGGAGGGCCGACCTCTGAGCAGTACTTC
CASSLRLAGGPTSEQYF
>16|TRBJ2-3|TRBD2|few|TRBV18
TGTGCCAGCTCACCACGAGGCGGGAGCCCCCCAGATACGCAGTATTTT
CASSPRGGSPPDTQYF
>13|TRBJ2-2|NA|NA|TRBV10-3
TGTGCCATCAGTTCACAGGCCACCGGGGAGCTGTTTTTT
CAISSQATGELFF
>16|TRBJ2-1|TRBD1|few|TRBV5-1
TGCGCCAGCAGCGCCACAGGGGGTCCGGCGTACAATGAGCAGTTCTTC
CASSATGGPAYNEQFF
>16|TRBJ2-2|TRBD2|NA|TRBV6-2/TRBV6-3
TGTGCCAGCAATAAAGCGGGAGCTGGGAACACCGGGGAGCTGTTTTTT
CASNKAGAGNTGELFF
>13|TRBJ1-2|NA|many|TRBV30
TGTGCCTGGAGTGTACAACAGCACTATGGCTACACCTTC
CAWSVQQHYGYTF
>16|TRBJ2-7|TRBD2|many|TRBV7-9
TGTGCCAGCAGCTCGGAGCGGGACTTGACCTCCTACGAGCAGTACTTC
CASSSERDLTSYEQYF
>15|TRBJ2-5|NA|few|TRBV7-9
TGTGCCAGCAGACCATGGGGGCAAACCCAAGAGACCCAGTACTTC
CASRPWGQTQETQYF
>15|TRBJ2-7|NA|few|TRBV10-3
TGTGCCATCAGTGAGGTGGCAGGCGCGTCCTACGAGCAGTACTTC
CAISEVAGASYEQYF
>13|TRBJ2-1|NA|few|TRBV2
TGTGCCAGCGAGGGCGTAACGGCAATTGAGCAGTTCTTC
CASEGVTAIEQFF
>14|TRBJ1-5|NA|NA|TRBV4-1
TGCGCCAGCAGCCAAGCCCCCACAGGGAAGCCCCAGCATTTT
CASSQAPTGKPQHF
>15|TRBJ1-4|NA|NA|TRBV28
TGTGCCAGCAGCCTAGGGGGGATCTACAATGAAAAACTGTTTTTT
CASSLGGIYNEKLFF
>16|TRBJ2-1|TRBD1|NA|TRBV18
TGTGCCAGCTCAACCAGGACAGGGACCTCCTACAATGAGCAGTTCTTC
CASSTRTGTSYNEQFF
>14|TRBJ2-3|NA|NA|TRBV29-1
TGCAGCGTTGCCCAAACATCGGGTGCAGATACGCAGTATTTT
CSVAQTSGADTQYF
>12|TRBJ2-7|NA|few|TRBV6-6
TGTGCCAGCAAGGACTACACCTACGAGCAGTACTTC
CASKDYTYEQYF
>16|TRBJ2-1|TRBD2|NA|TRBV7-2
TGTGCCAGCAGCTTATCGGGACTAGCGGGGGTAATTAGGCAGTTCTTC
CASSLSGLAGVIRQFF
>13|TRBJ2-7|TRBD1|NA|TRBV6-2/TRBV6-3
TGTGCCAGCACTAGGACAGGGACCTACGAGCAGTACTTC
CASTRTGTYEQYF
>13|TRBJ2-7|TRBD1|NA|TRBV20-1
TGCAGTGCCCTCCCGGGACAGGGGTACGAGCAGTACTTC
CSALPGQGYEQYF
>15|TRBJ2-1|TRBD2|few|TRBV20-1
TGCAGTGCTCATTATCTAGCGGGGTCCTACAATGAGCAGTTCTTC
CSAHYLAGSYNEQFF
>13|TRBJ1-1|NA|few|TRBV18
TGTGCCAGCTCTTCGAACAGGGACTCTGAAGCTTTCTTT
CASSSNRDSEAFF
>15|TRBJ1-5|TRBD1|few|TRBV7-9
TGTGCCAGCAGCTTAACGGGACAGGGGCATCAGCCCCAGCATTTT
CASSLTGQGHQPQHF
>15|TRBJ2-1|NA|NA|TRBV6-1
TGTGCCAGCAGAACCGACAGACTCTCCTACAATGAGCAGTTCTTC
CASRTDRLSYNEQFF
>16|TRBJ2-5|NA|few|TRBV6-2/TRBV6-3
TGTGCCAGCAGTCGCCCTCAGACTAGGGGCCAAGAGACCCAGTACTTC
CASSRPQTRGQETQYF
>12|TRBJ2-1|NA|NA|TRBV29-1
TGCAGCGTTGACATCTCCGGGTATGAGCAGTTCTTC
CSVDISGYEQFF
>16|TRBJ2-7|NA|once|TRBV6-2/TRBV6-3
TGTGCCAGCAGTACGATCGGGACGGGAAGCTCCTACGAGCAGTACTTC
CASSTIGTGSSYEQYF
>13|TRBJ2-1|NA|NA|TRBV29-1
TGCAGCGGCGGGCCCTCGACGGTTGCAGGGCAGTTCTTC
CSGGPSTVAGQFF
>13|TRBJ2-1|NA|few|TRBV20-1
TGCAGTGCCACCTGGACCCCAGGGAATGAGCAGTTCTTC
CSATWTPGNEQFF
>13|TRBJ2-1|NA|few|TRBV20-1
TGCAGTGCTAGAGATTTTGGAAGTTACGAGCAGTTCTTC
CSARDFGSYEQFF
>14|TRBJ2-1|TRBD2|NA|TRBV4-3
TGCGCCAGCAGCCAGGCGGGGGGGTGGGCGGAGCAGTTCTTC
CASSQAGGWAEQFF
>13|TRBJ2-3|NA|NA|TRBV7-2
TGTGCCAGCAGCTTACAAGGCGGAGATACGCAGTATTTT
CASSLQGGDTQYF
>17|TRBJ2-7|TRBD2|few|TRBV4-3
TGCGCCAGCAGCCTTGGACTAGCGGGGGTTTACTCCTACGAGCAGTACTTC
CASSLGLAGVYSYEQYF
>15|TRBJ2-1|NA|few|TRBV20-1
TGCAGTGCTAGAGATCCCAGGGCCGGGGGCAATGAGCAGTTCTTC
CSARDPRAGGNEQFF
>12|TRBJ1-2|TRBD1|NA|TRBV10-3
TGTGCCACCGGACAGGGCTACTATGGCTACACCTTC
CATGQGYYGYTF
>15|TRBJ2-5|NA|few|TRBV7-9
TGTGCCAGCAGCCAAAATACCAAGATCCAAGAGACCCAGTACTTC
CASSQNTKIQETQYF
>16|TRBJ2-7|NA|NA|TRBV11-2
TGTGCCAGCAGCTTAGACTTTGGGGGTAGCTCCTACGAGCAGTACTTC
CASSLDFGGSSYEQYF
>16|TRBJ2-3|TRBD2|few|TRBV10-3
TGTGCCATCAGTGAGTTGTCGGGGGGAAACACAGATACGCAGTATTTT
CAISELSGGNTDTQYF